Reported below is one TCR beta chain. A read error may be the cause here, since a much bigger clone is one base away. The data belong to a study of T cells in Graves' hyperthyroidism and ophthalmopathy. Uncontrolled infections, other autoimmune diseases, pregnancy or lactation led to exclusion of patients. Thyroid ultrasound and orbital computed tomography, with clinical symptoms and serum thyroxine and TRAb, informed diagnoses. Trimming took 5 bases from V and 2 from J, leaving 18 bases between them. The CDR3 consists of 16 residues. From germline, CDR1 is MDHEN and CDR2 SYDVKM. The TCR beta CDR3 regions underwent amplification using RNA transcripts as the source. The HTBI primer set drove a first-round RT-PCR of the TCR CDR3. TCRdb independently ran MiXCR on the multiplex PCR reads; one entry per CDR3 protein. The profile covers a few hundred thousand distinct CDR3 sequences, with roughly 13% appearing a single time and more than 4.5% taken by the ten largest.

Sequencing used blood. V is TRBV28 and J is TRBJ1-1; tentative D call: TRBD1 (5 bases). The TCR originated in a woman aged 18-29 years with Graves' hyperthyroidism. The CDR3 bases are TGTGCCAGCAGTGTTCGACAGAGGATTGGCAACACTGAAGCTTTCTTT. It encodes CASSVRQRIGNTEAFF.